The present entry profiles one TCR beta chain with its context. What it recognizes is unknown. This specimen belongs to a study of OX40 agonist ivuxolimab in advanced cancers. Whole-study findings and limits: CD8+ T cells showed, on average, more clonal expansion than CD4+ cells. Partial responders receiving 0.1-3.0 mg/kg showed among the lowest clonal expansion.

V dropped 0 bases and J dropped 2; count of bases not matched to a gene: 6. Germline CDR1 and CDR2: LGHNT and FRNRAP. This CDR3 comprises 16 residues. Using immunoSEQ multiplex PCR, the repertoire was profiled, and TCRdb retains in-frame clones only, with some absent. This sample has roughly 67,000 clones, with around 83% found just once. The chain employs TRBV12-5 and TRBJ2-7; TRBD1 matches at 8 bases. The clonotype was recovered from an adult with an advanced solid tumor such as melanoma, head and neck, liver or kidney cancer. Sequencing used CD4+ or CD8+ T cells sorted from blood, obtained in a trial of the OX40 agonist ivuxolimab. The CDR3 sequence is CASGLVRDRSPYEQYF. The CDR3 coding sequence is TGTGCTAGTGGTTTGGTCCGGGACAGGTCCCCCTACGAGCAGTACTTC. The full variable domain, in which reference TRBV12-5 and TRBJ2-7 provide the parts outside the CDR3, is DARVTQTPRHKVTEMGQEVTMRCQPILGHNTVFWYRQTMMQGLELLAYFRNRAPLDDSGMPKDRFSAEMPDATLATLKIQPSEPRDSAVYFCASGLVRDRSPYEQYFGPGTRLTVT.